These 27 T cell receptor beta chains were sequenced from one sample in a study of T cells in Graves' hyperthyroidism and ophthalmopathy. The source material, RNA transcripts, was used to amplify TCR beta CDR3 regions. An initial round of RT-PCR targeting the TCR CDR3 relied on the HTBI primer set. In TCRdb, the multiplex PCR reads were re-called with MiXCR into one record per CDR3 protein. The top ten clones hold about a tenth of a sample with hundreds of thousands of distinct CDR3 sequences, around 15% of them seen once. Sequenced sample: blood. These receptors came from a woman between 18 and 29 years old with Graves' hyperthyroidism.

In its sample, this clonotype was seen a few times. The CDR3 sequence is CASSYGSRMGREDPYNEQFF. The CDR3 bases are TGTGCCAGTAGTTATGGGAGCAGAATGGGTCGGGAGGATCCCTACAATGAGCAGTTCTTC. The rearrangement uses TRBV19 and TRBJ2-1; 7 bases agree with TRBD2. This CDR3 comprises 20 residues. Germline V gene data show CDR1 as LNHDA and CDR2 as SQIVND (reference sequence). V dropped 5 bases and J dropped 2; count of bases not matched to a gene: 21.

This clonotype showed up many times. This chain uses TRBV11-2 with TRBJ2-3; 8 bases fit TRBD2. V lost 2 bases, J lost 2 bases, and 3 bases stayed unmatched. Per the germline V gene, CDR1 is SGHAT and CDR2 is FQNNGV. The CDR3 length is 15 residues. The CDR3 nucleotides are TGTGCCAGCAGCTTAAGCGGGGGTTACACAGATACGCAGTATTTT. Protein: CASSLSGGYTDTQYF. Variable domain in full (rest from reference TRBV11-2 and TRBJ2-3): EAGVAQSPRYKIIEKRQSVAFWCNPISGHATLYWYQQILGQGPKLLIQFQNNGVVDDSQLPKDRFSAERLKGVDSTLKIQPAKLEDSAVYLCASSLSGGYTDTQYFGPGTRLTVL.

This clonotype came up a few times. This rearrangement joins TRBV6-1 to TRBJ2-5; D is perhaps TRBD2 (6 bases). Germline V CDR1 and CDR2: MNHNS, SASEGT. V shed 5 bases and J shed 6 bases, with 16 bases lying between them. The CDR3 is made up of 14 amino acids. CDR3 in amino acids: CASSRPGSAKTQYF. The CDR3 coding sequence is TGTGCCAGCAGTCGACCCGGGAGTGCGAAGACCCAGTACTTC.

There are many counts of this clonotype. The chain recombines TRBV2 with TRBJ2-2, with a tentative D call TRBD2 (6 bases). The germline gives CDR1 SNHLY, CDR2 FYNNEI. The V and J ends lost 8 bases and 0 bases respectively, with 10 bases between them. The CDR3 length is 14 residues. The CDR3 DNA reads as TGTGCCAGCCGGGAGAGACCGAACACCGGGGAGCTGTTTTTT. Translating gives CASRERPNTGELFF.

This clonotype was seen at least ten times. Written as DNA, the CDR3 is TGCAGTGCTATACAGACCTATGGCTACACCTTC. This codes for CSAIQTYGYTF. The J gene is TRBJ1-2, the V gene TRBV20-1; D is unresolved. The CDR3 length is 11 residues. Germline V gene lookup returns CDR1 DFQATT and CDR2 SNEGSKA (reference sequence). Trimming took off 4 bases at V and 4 bases at J, with 7 bases between the two ends.

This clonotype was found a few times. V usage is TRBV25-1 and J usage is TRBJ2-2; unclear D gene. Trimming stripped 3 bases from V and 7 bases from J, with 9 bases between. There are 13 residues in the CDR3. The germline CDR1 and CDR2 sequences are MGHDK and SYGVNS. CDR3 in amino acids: CASSDGRVGELFF. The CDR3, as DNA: TGTGCCAGCAGTGATGGCAGAGTCGGGGAGCTGTTTTTT.

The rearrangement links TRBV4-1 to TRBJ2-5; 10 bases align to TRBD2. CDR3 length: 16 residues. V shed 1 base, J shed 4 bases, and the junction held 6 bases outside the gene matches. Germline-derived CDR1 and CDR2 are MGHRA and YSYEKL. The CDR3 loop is CASSQVGTSERETQYF. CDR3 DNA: TGCGCCAGCAGCCAAGTAGGGACTAGCGAACGAGAGACCCAGTACTTC.

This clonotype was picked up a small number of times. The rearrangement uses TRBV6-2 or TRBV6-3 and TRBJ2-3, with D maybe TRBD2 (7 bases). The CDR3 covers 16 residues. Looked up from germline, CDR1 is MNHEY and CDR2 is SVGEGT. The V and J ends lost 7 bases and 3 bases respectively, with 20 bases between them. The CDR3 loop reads CASIPGRGLETDTQYF. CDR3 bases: TGTGCCAGCATACCAGGGCGGGGGCTTGAGACAGATACGCAGTATTTT.

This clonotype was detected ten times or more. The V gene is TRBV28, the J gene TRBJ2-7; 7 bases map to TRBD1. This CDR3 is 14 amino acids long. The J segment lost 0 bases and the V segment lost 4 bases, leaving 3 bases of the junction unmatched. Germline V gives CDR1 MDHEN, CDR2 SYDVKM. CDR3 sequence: CASSWTGSSYEQYF. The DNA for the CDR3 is TGTGCCAGCAGTTGGACAGGAAGCTCCTACGAGCAGTACTTC.

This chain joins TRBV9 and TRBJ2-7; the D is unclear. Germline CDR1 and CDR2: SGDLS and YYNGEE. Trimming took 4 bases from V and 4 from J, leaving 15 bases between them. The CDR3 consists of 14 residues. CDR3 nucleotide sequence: TGTGCCAGCAGCCCAATGGGCAGCCCTTACGAGCAGTACTTC. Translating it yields CASSPMGSPYEQYF.

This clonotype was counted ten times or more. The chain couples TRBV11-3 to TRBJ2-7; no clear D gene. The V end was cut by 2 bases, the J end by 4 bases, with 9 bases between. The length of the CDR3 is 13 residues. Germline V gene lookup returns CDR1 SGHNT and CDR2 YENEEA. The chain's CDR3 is CASSLSTDYEQYF. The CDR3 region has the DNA TGTGCCAGCAGCTTATCGACCGATTACGAGCAGTACTTC.

The CDR3 reads CASSSEAGDYNEQFF. The CDR3 bases are TGTGCCAGCAGCTCCGAAGCGGGCGACTACAATGAGCAGTTCTTC. The chain joins TRBV7-2 to TRBJ2-1; maybe TRBD2 (6 bases). In germline, CDR1 is SGHTA, CDR2 FQGNSA. The CDR3 has 15 residues. Trimming stripped 4 bases from V and 3 bases from J, with 13 bases between.

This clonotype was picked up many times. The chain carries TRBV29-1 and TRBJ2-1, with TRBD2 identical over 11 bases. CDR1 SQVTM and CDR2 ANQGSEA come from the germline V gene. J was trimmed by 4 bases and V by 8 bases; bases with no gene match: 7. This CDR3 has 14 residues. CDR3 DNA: TGCAGCTTCGAACGACTAGCGGGATACAATGAGCAGTTCTTC. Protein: CSFERLAGYNEQFF.

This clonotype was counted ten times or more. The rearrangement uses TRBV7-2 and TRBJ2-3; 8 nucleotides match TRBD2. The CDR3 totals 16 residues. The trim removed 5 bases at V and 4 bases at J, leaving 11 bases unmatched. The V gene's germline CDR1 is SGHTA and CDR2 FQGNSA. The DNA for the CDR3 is TGTGCCAGCAGCCTCGCGACTAGCGTGGGCTCAGATACGCAGTATTTT. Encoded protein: CASSLATSVGSDTQYF.

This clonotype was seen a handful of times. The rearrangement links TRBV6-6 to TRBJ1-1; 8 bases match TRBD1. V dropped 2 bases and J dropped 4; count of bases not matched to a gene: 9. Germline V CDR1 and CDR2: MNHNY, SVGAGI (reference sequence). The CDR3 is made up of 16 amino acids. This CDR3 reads CASSYTAGGGGTEAFF. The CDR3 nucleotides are TGTGCCAGCAGTTACACGGCAGGGGGCGGAGGCACTGAAGCTTTCTTT.

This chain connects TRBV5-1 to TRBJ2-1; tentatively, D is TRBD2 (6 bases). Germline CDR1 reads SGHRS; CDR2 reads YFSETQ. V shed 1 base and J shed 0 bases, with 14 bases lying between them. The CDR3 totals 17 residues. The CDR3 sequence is CASSLPPSGASYNEQFF. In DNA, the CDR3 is TGCGCCAGCAGCTTGCCCCCGTCGGGAGCCTCCTACAATGAGCAGTTCTTC. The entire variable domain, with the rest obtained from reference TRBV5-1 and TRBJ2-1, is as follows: KAGVTQTPRYLIKTRGQQVTLSCSPISGHRSVSWYQQTPGQGLQFLFEYFSETQRNKGNFPGRFSGRQFSNSRSEMNVSTLELGDSALYLCASSLPPSGASYNEQFFGPGTRLTVL.

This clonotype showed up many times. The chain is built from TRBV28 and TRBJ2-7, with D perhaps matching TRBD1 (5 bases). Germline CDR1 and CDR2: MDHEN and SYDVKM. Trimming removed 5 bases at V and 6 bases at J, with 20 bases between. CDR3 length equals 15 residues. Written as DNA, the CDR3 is TGTGCCAGCAGTCCCCAGGGTATCGGGCACGTCGAGCAGTACTTC. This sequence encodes CASSPQGIGHVEQYF.

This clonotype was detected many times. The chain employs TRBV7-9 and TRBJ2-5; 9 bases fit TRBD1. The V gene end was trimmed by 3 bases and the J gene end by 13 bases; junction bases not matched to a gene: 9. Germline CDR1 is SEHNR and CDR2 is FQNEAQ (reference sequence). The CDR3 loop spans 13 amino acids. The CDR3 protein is CASSFPGTGRRYF. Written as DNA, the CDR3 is TGTGCCAGCAGCTTCCCAGGGACAGGGAGGAGGTACTTC.

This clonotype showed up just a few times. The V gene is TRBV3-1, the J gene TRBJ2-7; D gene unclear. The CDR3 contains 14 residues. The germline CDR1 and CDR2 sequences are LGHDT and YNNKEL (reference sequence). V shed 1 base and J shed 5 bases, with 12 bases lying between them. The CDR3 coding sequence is TGTGCCAGCAGCCAAGTTTCCCGATCGGACGAGCAGTACTTC. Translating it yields CASSQVSRSDEQYF.

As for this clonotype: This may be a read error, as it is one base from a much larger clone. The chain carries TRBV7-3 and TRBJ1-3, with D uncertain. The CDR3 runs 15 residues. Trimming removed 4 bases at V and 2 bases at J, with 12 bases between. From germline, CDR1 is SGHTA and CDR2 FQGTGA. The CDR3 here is CASSYLAGAGNTIYF. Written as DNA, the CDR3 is TGTGCCAGCAGCTATTTGGCCGGTGCTGGAAACACCATATATTTT.

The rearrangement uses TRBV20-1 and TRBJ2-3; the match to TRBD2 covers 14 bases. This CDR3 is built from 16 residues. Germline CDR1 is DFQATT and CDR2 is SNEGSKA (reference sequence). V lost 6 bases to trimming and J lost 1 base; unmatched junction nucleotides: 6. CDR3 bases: TGCAGTGCCCAGGGACTAGCGGGAGCTGGCACAGATACGCAGTATTTT. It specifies CSAQGLAGAGTDTQYF.

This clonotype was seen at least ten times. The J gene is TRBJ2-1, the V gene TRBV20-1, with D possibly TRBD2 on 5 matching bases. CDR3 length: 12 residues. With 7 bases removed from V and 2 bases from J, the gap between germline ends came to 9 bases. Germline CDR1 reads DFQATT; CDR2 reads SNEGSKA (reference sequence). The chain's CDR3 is CSGSSPYNEQFF. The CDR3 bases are TGCAGTGGATCTAGCCCCTACAATGAGCAGTTCTTC.

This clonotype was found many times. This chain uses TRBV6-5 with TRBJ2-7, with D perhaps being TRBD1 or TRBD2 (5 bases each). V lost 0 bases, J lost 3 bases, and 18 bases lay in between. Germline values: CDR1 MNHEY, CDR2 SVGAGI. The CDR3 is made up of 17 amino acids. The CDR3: CASSYSSGTANLYEQYF. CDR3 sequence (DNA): TGTGCCAGCAGTTACTCATCCGGGACGGCTAACCTCTACGAGCAGTACTTC.

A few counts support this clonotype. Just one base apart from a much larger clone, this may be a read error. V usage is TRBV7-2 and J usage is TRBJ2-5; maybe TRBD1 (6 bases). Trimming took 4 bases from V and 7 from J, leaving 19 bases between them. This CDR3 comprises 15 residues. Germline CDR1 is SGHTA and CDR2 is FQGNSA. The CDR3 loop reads CASSSRQALSGTQYF. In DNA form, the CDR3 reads TGTGCCAGCAGCTCTAGACAGGCCCTAAGCGGGACCCAGTACTTC.

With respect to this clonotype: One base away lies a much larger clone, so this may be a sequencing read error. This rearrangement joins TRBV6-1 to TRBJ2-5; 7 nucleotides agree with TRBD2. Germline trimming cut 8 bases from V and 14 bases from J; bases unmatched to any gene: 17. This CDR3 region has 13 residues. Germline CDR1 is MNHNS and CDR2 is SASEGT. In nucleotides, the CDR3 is TGTGCCAGCCACCGACTAGCAAGTCCATCCGTTTACTTC. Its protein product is CASHRLASPSVYF.

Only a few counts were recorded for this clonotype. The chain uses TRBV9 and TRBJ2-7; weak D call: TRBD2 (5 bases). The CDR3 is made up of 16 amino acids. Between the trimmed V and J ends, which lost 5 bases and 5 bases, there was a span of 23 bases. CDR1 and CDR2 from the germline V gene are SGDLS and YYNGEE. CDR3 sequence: CASSARDGGVGNEQYF. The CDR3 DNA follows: TGTGCCAGCAGTGCAAGAGACGGAGGAGTGGGAAACGAGCAGTACTTC.

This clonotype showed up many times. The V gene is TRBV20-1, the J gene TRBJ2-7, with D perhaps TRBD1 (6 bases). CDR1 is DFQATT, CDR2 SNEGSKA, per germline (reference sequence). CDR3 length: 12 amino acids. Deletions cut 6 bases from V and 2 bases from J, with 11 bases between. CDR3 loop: CSANRDPYEQYF. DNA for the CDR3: TGCAGTGCGAACAGGGATCCCTACGAGCAGTACTTC.